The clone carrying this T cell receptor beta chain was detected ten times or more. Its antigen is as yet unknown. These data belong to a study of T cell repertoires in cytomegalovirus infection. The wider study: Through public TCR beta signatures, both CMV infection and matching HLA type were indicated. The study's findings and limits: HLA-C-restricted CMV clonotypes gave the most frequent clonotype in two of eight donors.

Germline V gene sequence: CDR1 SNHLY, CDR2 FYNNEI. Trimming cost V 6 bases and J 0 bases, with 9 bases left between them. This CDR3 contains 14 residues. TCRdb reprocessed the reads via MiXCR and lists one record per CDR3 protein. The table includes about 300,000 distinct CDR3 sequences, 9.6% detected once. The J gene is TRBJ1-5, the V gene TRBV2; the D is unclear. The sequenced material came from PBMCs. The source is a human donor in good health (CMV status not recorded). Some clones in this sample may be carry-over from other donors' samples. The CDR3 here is CASSGEISNQPQHF. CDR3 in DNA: TGTGCCAGCAGCGGAGAAATTAGCAATCAGCCCCAGCATTTT.